This TCR beta chain was sequenced during a study of control samples from healthy donors and cancer patients. The CDR3 runs 14 residues. Looked up from germline, CDR1 is SGHNT and CDR2 is YENEEA. The V gene lost 1 base and the J gene lost 4 bases, with 7 bases spanning the gap. Using immunoSEQ multiplex PCR, the repertoire was profiled, and TCRdb retains in-frame clones only, with some absent. The sample contains 75,000 to 95,000 clones, about 88% of which appear only once. The sequence was collected from a woman in her 50s in good health. This chain links TRBV11-3 with TRBJ2-2; no reliable D call. Sequencing was done on a sample of blood. The CDR3 is CASSLATGTGELFF. Written as DNA, the CDR3 is TGTGCCAGCAGCTTAGCCACGGGCACCGGGGAGCTGTTTTTT.